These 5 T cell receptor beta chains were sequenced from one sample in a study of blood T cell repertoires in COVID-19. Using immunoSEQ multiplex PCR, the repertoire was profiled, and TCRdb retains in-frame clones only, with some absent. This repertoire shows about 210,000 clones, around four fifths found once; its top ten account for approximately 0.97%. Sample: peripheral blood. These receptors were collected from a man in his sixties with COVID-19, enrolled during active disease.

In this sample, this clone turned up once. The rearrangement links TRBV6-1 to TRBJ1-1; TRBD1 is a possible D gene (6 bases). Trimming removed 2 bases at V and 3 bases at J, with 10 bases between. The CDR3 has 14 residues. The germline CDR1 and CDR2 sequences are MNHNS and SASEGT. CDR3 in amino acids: CASSEQQGYTEAFF. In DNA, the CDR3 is TGTGCCAGCAGTGAACAACAGGGTTACACTGAAGCTTTCTTT.

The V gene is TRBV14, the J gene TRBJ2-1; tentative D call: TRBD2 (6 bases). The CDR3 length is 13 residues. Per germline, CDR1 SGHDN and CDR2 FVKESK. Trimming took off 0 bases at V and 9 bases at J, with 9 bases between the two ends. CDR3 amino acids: CASSQDYGSEQFF. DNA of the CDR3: TGTGCCAGCAGCCAAGATTACGGGAGTGAGCAGTTCTTC.

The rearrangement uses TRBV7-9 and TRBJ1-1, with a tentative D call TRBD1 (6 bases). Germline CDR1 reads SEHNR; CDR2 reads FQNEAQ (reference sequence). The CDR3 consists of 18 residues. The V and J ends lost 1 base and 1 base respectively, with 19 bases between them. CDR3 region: CASSLVIVRRGPNTEAFF. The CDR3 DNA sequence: TGTGCCAGCAGCTTAGTAATAGTTAGGCGGGGGCCGAACACTGAAGCTTTCTTT.

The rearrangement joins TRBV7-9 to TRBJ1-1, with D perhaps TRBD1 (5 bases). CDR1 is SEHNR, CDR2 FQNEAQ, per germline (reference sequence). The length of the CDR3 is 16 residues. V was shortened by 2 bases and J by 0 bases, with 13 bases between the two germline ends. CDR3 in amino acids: CASSLLGGVMNTEAFF. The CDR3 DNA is TGTGCCAGCAGCTTATTGGGGGGTGTCATGAACACTGAAGCTTTCTTT.

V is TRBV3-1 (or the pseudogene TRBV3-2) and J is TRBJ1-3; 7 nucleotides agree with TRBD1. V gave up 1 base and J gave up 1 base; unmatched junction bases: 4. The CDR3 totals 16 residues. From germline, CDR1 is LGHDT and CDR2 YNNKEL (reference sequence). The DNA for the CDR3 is TGTGCCAGCAGCCAAGCTAGACAGGGATCTGGAAACACCATATATTTT. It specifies CASSQARQGSGNTIYF.